This entry concerns a single T cell receptor beta chain. The repertoire was sequenced with immunoSEQ multiplex PCR; TCRdb's copy has only in-frame clones and lacks some. The sample includes some 48,000 clones, more than 85% of them seen just once. These data come from a study of T cell changes during pregnancy in multiple sclerosis. The starting material was CD8+ T cells from peripheral blood mononuclear cells, obtained in the first trimester of pregnancy. This receptor was identified in a female donor with multiple sclerosis, enrolled in a pregnancy study.

The CDR3 nucleotides are TGTGCCAGCACCGAAATCTTAGGACTAGCGGGAGTTAACGGGGAGCTGTTTTTT. This gives the protein CASTEILGLAGVNGELFF. This chain connects TRBV4-2 to TRBJ2-2; TRBD2 matches at 13 bases. The germline CDR1 and CDR2 sequences are LGHNA and YNFKEQ. This CDR3 comprises 18 residues. V gave up 7 bases and J gave up 7 bases; unmatched junction bases: 15.